This T cell receptor (beta chain) originates from a study of read filtering for tumor transcriptome and immune sequencing. The overall study: By R-ISS, stages I, II and III held around 8, 15 and 7 patients. Overall study findings and caveats: IR-seq captured clonotypes deeper and more reliably than RNA-seq. Roughly four fifths of IR-seq clonotypes had one read, totaling 3% to 4.5% of reads; RNA-seq: around 77% and 45%. Without single-read clonotypes, shared clonotype proportions correlated more between IR-seq and RNA-seq.

V shed 6 bases and J shed 7 bases, with 21 bases lying between them. Germline V CDR1 and CDR2: DFQATT, SNEGSKA (reference sequence). The CDR3 covers 14 residues. This library used approximately 390 ng RNA and molecular barcoded adaptors spanning alpha/delta and beta/gamma chains. TCRdb reprocessed the reads via MiXCR and lists one record per CDR3 protein. The table records 20,000 to 25,000 distinct CDR3 sequences, 20% to 25% of them present only once. This clonotype has at least ten counts. Its antigen remains unknown. This TCR came from a donor at least 40 years old with multiple myeloma. The rearrangement links TRBV20-1 to TRBJ2-5; D possibly matches TRBD1 or TRBD2 (5 bases each). Sequenced sample: a population of CD138-negative cells sorted from bone marrow. Here the CDR3 DNA reads TGCAGTGCCAGAAGGGACCCAACTCGCGGGACCCAGTACTTC. This encodes CSARRDPTRGTQYF.